This TCR beta chain was retrieved from a study of OX40 agonist ivuxolimab in advanced cancers. As for the study in general: The dose-escalation group included hepatocellular carcinoma, melanoma, renal cell carcinoma and head and neck cancer. Age averaged around 60 years (range roughly 20 to 90), and around 78% were male. Prior anti-PD-1, anti-PD-L1 or anti-CTLA-4 therapy was allowed; around 40% had some. General observations from the study: Among the lowest levels of clonal expansion were found in partial responders at 0.1-3.0 mg/kg.

J lost 4 bases, V lost 6 bases, and 2 bases had no gene match. Germline V lookup: CDR1 MNHNS, CDR2 SASEGT. The CDR3 contains 13 residues. Points on this clone: Antigen specificity is unknown.

Sequencing was performed with immunoSEQ multiplex PCR; in TCRdb, only in-frame clones are kept and a portion is missing. Among over 65,000 clones, roughly four fifths were seen once, and the ten largest hold 0.4% to 0.5%. The material was CD4+ or CD8+ T cells sorted from blood, obtained in a trial of the OX40 agonist ivuxolimab. The chain joins TRBV6-1 to TRBJ2-1; 8 bases map to TRBD2. The receptor was derived from an adult with an advanced solid tumor such as melanoma, head and neck, liver or kidney cancer. DNA for the CDR3: TGTGCCAGCAGACTAGCGGATTACAATGAGCAGTTCTTC. It specifies CASRLADYNEQFF.